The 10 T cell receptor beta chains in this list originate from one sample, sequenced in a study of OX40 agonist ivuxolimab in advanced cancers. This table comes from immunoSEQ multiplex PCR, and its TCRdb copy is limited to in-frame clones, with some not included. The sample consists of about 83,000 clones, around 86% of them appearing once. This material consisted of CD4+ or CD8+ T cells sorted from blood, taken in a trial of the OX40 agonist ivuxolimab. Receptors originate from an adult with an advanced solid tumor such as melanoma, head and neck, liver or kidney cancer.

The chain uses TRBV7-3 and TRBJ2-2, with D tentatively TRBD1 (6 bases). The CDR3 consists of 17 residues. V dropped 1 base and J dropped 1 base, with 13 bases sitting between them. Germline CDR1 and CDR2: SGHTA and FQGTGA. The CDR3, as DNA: TGTGCCAGCAGCTTAATTGGTGGCAGGGGGAACACCGGGGAGCTGTTTTTT. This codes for CASSLIGGRGNTGELFF.

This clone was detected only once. DNA for the CDR3: TGTGCCATCAGTGTAGGGGAGACCACCGGGGAGCTGTTTTTT. It encodes CAISVGETTGELFF. This chain connects TRBV10-3 to TRBJ2-2; D assignment may be TRBD1 or TRBD2 (5 bases each). CDR1 and CDR2 (germline): ENHRY, SYGVKD. V gave up 4 bases and J gave up 4 bases, with 10 bases separating them. This CDR3 comprises 14 residues.

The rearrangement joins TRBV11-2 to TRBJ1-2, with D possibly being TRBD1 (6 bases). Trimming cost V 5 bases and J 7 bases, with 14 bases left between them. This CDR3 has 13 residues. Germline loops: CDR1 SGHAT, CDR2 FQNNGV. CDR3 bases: TGTGCCAGCAGCCCCCAGGGGAATGGTGGCTACACCTTC. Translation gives CASSPQGNGGYTF. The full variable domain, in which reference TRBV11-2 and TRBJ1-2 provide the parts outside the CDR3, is EAGVAQSPRYKIIEKRQSVAFWCNPISGHATLYWYQQILGQGPKLLIQFQNNGVVDDSQLPKDRFSAERLKGVDSTLKIQPAKLEDSAVYLCASSPQGNGGYTFGSGTRLTVV.

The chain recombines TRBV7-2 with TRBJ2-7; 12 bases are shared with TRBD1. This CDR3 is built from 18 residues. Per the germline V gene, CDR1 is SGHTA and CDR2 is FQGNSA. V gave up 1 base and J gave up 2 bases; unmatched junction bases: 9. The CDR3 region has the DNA TGTGCCAGCAGCTTAGTTCCCCCCTGGGACAGGGGGCCCTACGAGCAGTACTTC. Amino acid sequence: CASSLVPPWDRGPYEQYF.

CDR3 protein: CASSVGGLGLGETQYF. In DNA, the CDR3 is TGTGCCAGCAGTGTTGGGGGTTTGGGTTTGGGAGAGACCCAGTACTTC. The rearrangement joins TRBV6-1 to TRBJ2-5, with D tentatively TRBD1 or TRBD2 (5 bases each). The V end lost 4 bases, the J end lost 4 bases, and 19 bases lay between the germline ends. This CDR3 region has 16 residues. Germline V lookup: CDR1 MNHNS, CDR2 SASEGT.

The CDR3 DNA sequence: TGTGCCAGCAGACCAGGGGGGAATCAGCCCCAGCATTTT. It specifies CASRPGGNQPQHF. The gene calls are TRBV6-5 and TRBJ1-5, with TRBD1 matching 7 bases. Losses at the gene ends were 6 bases for V and 4 bases for J; bases not matched to a gene: 3. CDR3 size: 13 residues. The germline CDR1 and CDR2 sequences are MNHEY and SVGAGI.

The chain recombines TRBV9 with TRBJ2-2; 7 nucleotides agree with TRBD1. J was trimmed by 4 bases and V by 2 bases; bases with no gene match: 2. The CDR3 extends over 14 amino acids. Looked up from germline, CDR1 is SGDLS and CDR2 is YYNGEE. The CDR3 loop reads CASSVTGVTGELFF. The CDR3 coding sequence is TGTGCCAGCAGCGTCACAGGGGTCACCGGGGAGCTGTTTTTT.

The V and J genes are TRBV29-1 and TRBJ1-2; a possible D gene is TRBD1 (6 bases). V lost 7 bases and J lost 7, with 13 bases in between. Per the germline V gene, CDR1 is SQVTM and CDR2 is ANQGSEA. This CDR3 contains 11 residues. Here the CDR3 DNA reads TGCAGCGCCCAGAAGGGGGGTGGCTACACCTTC. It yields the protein CSAQKGGGYTF.

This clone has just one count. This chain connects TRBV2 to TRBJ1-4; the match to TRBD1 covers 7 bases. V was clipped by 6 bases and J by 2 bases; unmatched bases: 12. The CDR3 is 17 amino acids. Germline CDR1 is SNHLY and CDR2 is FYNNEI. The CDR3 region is CASRRGQESSTNEKLFF. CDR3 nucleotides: TGTGCCAGCAGGAGGGGGCAAGAAAGCTCTACTAATGAAAAACTGTTTTTT.

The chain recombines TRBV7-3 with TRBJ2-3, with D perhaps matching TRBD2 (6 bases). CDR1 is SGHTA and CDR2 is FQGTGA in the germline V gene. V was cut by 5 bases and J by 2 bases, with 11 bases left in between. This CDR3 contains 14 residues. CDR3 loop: CASSPGLNTDTQYF. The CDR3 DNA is TGTGCCAGCAGCCCAGGACTAAACACAGATACGCAGTATTTT.